A single sample gave rise to the 13 T cell receptor beta chains below, sequenced in a study of T cells expressing NK-cell markers. One entry per CDR3 protein, without DNA, is what TCRdb gives after re-calling the 5' RACE reads. This sample's table reports 450,000 to 600,000 distinct CDR3 sequences. The sample was blood T cells: a sorted CD56 or NKG2C T cell subset, CD4+ or CD8+ T cells, or bulk PBMC T cells (not recorded which). All receptors derive from a man between 18 and 35 years old in good health.

The rearrangement links TRBV18 to TRBJ2-5; TCRdb proposes TRBD2, but this gene call is untestable without DNA. The CDR3 is 14 amino acids. Germline lookup yields CDR1 KGHSH and CDR2 LQKENI. CDR3 residues: CASSPQVGGKTQYF.

The chain uses TRBV6-5 and TRBJ2-5; TCRdb's D call, TRBD2, is unchecked because there is no DNA. The germline V gene has CDR1 MNHEY and CDR2 SVGAGI. The CDR3 is made up of 18 amino acids. The CDR3: CASSYMGTSGVYQETQYF.

This chain joins TRBV27 and TRBJ2-1; the D call of TRBD1 rests on TCRdb alone, since no DNA is present to check it. Germline CDR1 reads MNHEY; CDR2 reads SMNVEV (reference sequence). This CDR3 is built from 11 residues. CDR3: CASRTVNEQFF.

V gene TRBV6-2 or TRBV6-3 combines with J gene TRBJ2-5; TCRdb's D call, TRBD2, is unchecked because there is no DNA. There are 16 residues in the CDR3. Germline-derived CDR1 and CDR2 are MNHEY and SVGEGT. The CDR3 sequence: CASSYSNGGSMETQYF.

The rearrangement links TRBV6-5 to TRBJ2-1. Germline assignment: CDR1 MNHEY and CDR2 SVGAGI. This CDR3 is 15 amino acids long. The chain's CDR3 is CASSYGEETYNEQFF.

The genes are TRBV12-3 or TRBV12-4 and TRBJ2-6. CDR3 length equals 13 residues. Here the CDR3 reads CASSFPGANVLTF.

This chain connects TRBV7-9 to TRBJ2-6; without DNA, the TCRdb call of TRBD2 cannot be checked. This CDR3 contains 16 residues. The germline V gene has CDR1 SEHNR and CDR2 FQNEAQ (reference sequence). CDR3 protein: CASSRVGLSGANVLTF.

The J gene is TRBJ2-5, the V gene TRBV3-1; the TRBD2 assignment by TCRdb is unverifiable without DNA. This CDR3 contains 18 residues. The V gene's germline CDR1 is LGHDT and CDR2 YNNKEL (reference sequence). This chain's CDR3 is CASSPTGTSGRDQETQYF.

V is TRBV7-8 and J is TRBJ2-1. CDR3 size: 13 residues. Germline V gene sequence: CDR1 SGHVS, CDR2 FQNEAQ. CDR3 in amino acids: CASSLDGYNEQFF.

The chain couples TRBV14 to TRBJ1-1. This CDR3 is built from 16 residues. Germline CDR1 and CDR2: SGHDN and FVKESK. The CDR3 protein is CASSQVVEGLNTEAFF.

CDR3: CASRPAGTNEGYTF. The chain carries TRBV6-1 and TRBJ1-2; the TCRdb call, TRBD1, lacks DNA for checking. Looked up from germline, CDR1 is MNHNS and CDR2 is SASEGT. The CDR3 spans 14 residues.

The rearrangement joins TRBV7-9 to TRBJ2-7. The CDR3 totals 14 residues. From germline, CDR1 is SEHNR and CDR2 FQNEAQ (reference sequence). The CDR3 sequence: CASSLQLRWNEQYF.

The CDR3 here is CASSPLGQADTQYF. The V gene is TRBV18, the J gene TRBJ2-3. Germline CDR1 reads KGHSH; CDR2 reads LQKENI. The CDR3 extends over 14 amino acids.